Detailed here is one T cell receptor beta chain. The table lists this clone with a count of one. Its antigen is still unknown. Per-nucleotide qualities are absent, and no much larger clonotype sits a single base away. The CDR3 sequence holds 17 residues, the cysteine and phenylalanine included. CDR3 DNA only is kept here, 51 bases in frame from base 1. According to the germline V gene, CDR1 reads KGHSH and CDR2 reads LQKENI. Trimming takes 4 bases from V and 1 base from J, and the germline ends sit 17 bases apart. The time point label of this sample denotes: baseline before first vaccination. Vaccinee samples came from UK trials COV001 and COV002, including a single-blind randomized controlled phase 2/3 trial of AZD1222 (ChAdOx1 nCoV-19) in healthy adults. Trial participant PBMC samples were collected at day 0 and day 28 after the second dose for TCRbeta chain sequencing. This record belongs to a study of T cell responses to AZD1222 COVID-19 vaccine (dated by TCRdb to the early 2020s). About the full investigation: AZD1222 recipients given second doses at about 4 weeks or at about 12 weeks were pooled, since spike-specific TCR depth and breadth were not found to differ between the two schedules. A total of approximately 240 trial participants underwent TCR sequencing, of whom under 220 had received two doses of AZD1222 and some 26 had received two doses of the MenACWY control vaccine. Enrollment into the trials was organized by age into subgroups of 18-55, 56-69 and 70-plus years, and those subgroups contained roughly 160, 29 and 62 TCR-sequenced participants, respectively.

The CDR3 regions of human TCRbeta chains were subjected to immunosequencing. On the study's bioinformatics: Repertoire TCRs were checked for matches against a reference library of SARS-CoV-2-specific TCRs that had been generated using the MIRA antigen-specificity platform. Breadth was defined as the fraction of unique TCRs that were SARS-CoV-2-associated, and depth was defined as the fraction of total T cells that were SARS-CoV-2-associated. Using the MIRA data, each spike-specific TCR was assigned both to the spike region to which the TCR was reactive and to a CD4 or CD8 class. Log10-transformed breadth and depth values were compared by one-way ANOVA with Sidak's multiple comparisons tests. This is the immuneACCESS table as TCRdb keeps it, with only in-frame sequences that have V and J called. A part of the clones is gone; compared with another copy, unresolved V genes explain less than half, and the rest is unexplained. D and trimming were read from the DNA, whereas the V and J calls and clone size are those reported in that table. Present in this sample are 150,000 to 200,000 clones, roughly 86% of which were seen just once. The ten largest clonotypes hold around 5.9% of the sample.

The research as a whole found: The whole spike protein was spanned by vaccine-associated CD4 TCRs, and dominant responses were seen in regions 160-218 and 743-854. Reportedly, almost half of the unique spike-specific TCRs recognized epitopes lying outside the regions that are mutated in the B.1.351 and B.1.1.7 variants. Most participants were white British and females outnumbered males, and the authors suggested that clonal diversity may have been underestimated. The 56-69-year group was small, and its depth increase did not reach significance, likely because of low power. After two AZD1222 doses, both the breadth and the depth of spike-specific TCRs were significantly higher than at day 0 and than in MenACWY recipients. Conclusions about previously exposed vaccinees were limited because only six AZD1222 recipients were SARS-CoV-2 seropositive at baseline. Because no day 14 peak-response samples were available, the repertoires could be characterized only after the peak T cell response.

The sequence was obtained from an adult in good health. The specimen comprised peripheral blood, sampled on day 0 of AZD1222 vaccination. In this chain, TRBV18 is recombined with TRBJ1-3; the D region possibly corresponds to TRBD1 (5 bases align). The bases are TGTGCCAGCTCACAACAGTCTACAGGCACGTCTGGAAACACCATATATTTT. The resulting protein is CASSQQSTGTSGNTIYF.